This TCR beta chain was recorded in a study of CD8 T cells in Susac syndrome. Sequencing of TCR beta, carried out with a high-throughput approach, was applied to CD8+ and CD4+ T cells from the blood. The multiple sclerosis controls consisted of treatment-naive patients with relapsing-remitting disease, either stable or active. The CD8+ and CD4+ T cells were isolated magnetically using a negative isolation approach, whereas the TEMRA cells were enriched by FACS. When the RNA was reverse transcribed, random hexamers were used with an input of roughly 0.45 to 1 ug. Multiplex immunoSEQ PCR targeted 54 Vbeta and 13 Jbeta TCR beta segments. TCRdb re-derived calls from the immunoSEQ multiplex PCR reads in MiXCR, one entry per CDR3 protein. The sample carries about 66,000 distinct CDR3 sequences, approximately 96% recorded once. This CDR3 contains 11 residues. Trimming removed 3 bases from V and 7 bases from J, with 9 bases in between. Germline values: CDR1 DFQATT, CDR2 SNEGSKA (reference sequence).

The V gene is TRBV20-1, the J gene TRBJ1-1; a possible D gene is TRBD1 (5 bases). This receptor was obtained from a human donor with multiple sclerosis. The source material was CD8+ T cells from PBMCs. The CDR3 loop reads CSARETVEAFF. CDR3 DNA sequence: TGCAGTGCTAGGGAGACAGTTGAAGCTTTCTTT.